The 20 T cell receptor beta chains presented below share a single source sample, sequenced in a study of T-cell reconstitution after alpha-beta-depleted transplantation in children. Molecular barcoding with unique molecular identifiers was used for the TCRbeta library. TCRdb fed the PCR reads into MiXCR, producing one record per CDR3 protein. In the table there are around 960,000 distinct CDR3 sequences, 25% to 35% of which are singletons. The specimen comprised PBMCs, mostly from graft donor cells, sampled 360 days after TCRalphabeta/CD19-depleted stem cell transplant. These receptors all come from a boy in the first two years of life who had a stem cell transplant for SCID, so the T cells may come from the graft donor.

This clonotype has a handful of counts. The rearrangement uses TRBV20-1 and TRBJ2-3; no clear D. The CDR3 spans 18 residues. The V and J ends lost 0 bases and 0 bases respectively, with 19 bases between them. Germline CDR1 reads DFQATT; CDR2 reads SNEGSKA (reference sequence). CDR3 bases: TGCAGTGCTAGAGATAGAGTGGGAATATCTGGTAGCACAGATACGCAGTATTTT. This codes for CSARDRVGISGSTDTQYF.

The V call is TRBV7-9, the J call TRBJ2-3, with D maybe TRBD2 (5 bases). Germline CDR1 SEHNR, CDR2 FQNEAQ (reference sequence). The CDR3 covers 16 residues. V lost 4 bases and J 0 bases, leaving 14 bases between the germline ends. The CDR3, as DNA: TGTGCCAGCAGCTCGAGCCGGGGAAGGAGCACAGATACGCAGTATTTT. Protein: CASSSSRGRSTDTQYF.

The genes are TRBV6-1 and TRBJ1-1; possible D gene TRBD1, 5 bases. This CDR3 spans 13 amino acids. V was trimmed by 1 base and J by 7 bases, leaving 10 bases between them. Germline values: CDR1 MNHNS, CDR2 SASEGT. CDR3 nucleotide sequence: TGTGCCAGCAGTGAAGGCGCAGGGCTTGAAGCTTTCTTT. This translates into CASSEGAGLEAFF.

The chain employs TRBV7-8 and TRBJ2-7, with D hard to call. Germline V gives CDR1 SGHVS, CDR2 FQNEAQ. V lost 0 bases and J lost 7, with 16 bases in between. CDR3 length: 15 amino acids. Written as DNA, the CDR3 is TGTGCCAGCAGCTTAGCGGTTGGCTACCTTAAAGAGCAGTACTTC. Protein sequence: CASSLAVGYLKEQYF.

The chain joins TRBV30 to TRBJ1-1; a possible D gene is TRBD1 (5 bases). Trimming pared 5 bases from V and 4 bases from J, leaving 17 bases between. Germline V gene lookup returns CDR1 GTSNPN and CDR2 SVGIG (reference sequence). The CDR3 loop spans 14 amino acids. In DNA form, the CDR3 reads TGTGCCTGGGGGGGGGGTCCTATAAGCACTGAAGCTTTCTTT. Protein product: CAWGGGPISTEAFF.

V gene TRBV5-1 combines with J gene TRBJ2-7; TRBD1 matches at 9 bases. The CDR3 runs 14 residues. J lost 5 bases, V lost 4 bases, and 7 bases had no gene match. Germline values: CDR1 SGHRS, CDR2 YFSETQ. CDR3 in amino acids: CASSTGTGFHEQYF. The CDR3 DNA follows: TGCGCCAGCAGCACCGGGACAGGGTTCCACGAGCAGTACTTC.

This clonotype was observed a handful of times. CDR3 protein: CASSQEGTVNYEQYF. In DNA, the CDR3 is TGCGCCAGCAGCCAAGAAGGGACGGTCAACTACGAGCAGTACTTC. The chain has TRBV4-1 and TRBJ2-7; tentatively, D is TRBD1 or TRBD2 (5 bases each). CDR3 length: 15 amino acids. Between the trimmed V and J ends, which lost 0 bases and 3 bases, there was a span of 12 bases. Germline V gene data show CDR1 as MGHRA and CDR2 as YSYEKL.

V is TRBV7-9 and J is TRBJ1-3; tentatively, D is TRBD1 (5 bases). Germline loops: CDR1 SEHNR, CDR2 FQNEAQ (reference sequence). CDR3 size: 17 residues. The V end lost 6 bases, the J end lost 4 bases, and 22 bases lay between the germline ends. The CDR3 loop is CASRTTSRGLGGNTIYF. The CDR3, as DNA: TGTGCCAGCAGAACCACGAGCCGGGGACTGGGCGGAAACACCATATATTTT.

In this sample, this clonotype turned up a few times. This chain uses TRBV11-2 with TRBJ2-3, with 10 bases that match TRBD1. Germline CDR1 reads SGHAT; CDR2 reads FQNNGV. The CDR3 covers 16 residues. After removal of 5 bases from V and 4 bases from J, the junction contained 9 bases not matched to a gene. CDR3 sequence: CASSLTGTGVADTQYF. Here the CDR3 DNA reads TGTGCCAGCAGCCTTACCGGGACAGGGGTGGCAGATACGCAGTATTTT.

The V gene is TRBV30, the J gene TRBJ2-2, with a tentative D call TRBD1 (6 bases). The V end lost 3 bases, the J end lost 7 bases, and 15 bases lay between the germline ends. The CDR3 runs 14 residues. Germline assignment: CDR1 GTSNPN and CDR2 SVGIG (reference sequence). CDR3 amino acids: CAWSPGAWGGELFF. Here the CDR3 DNA reads TGTGCCTGGAGCCCAGGGGCTTGGGGCGGGGAGCTGTTTTTT. The variable domain in full, completed from reference TRBV30 and TRBJ2-2, reads SQTIHQWPATLVQPVGSPLSLECTVEGTSNPNLYWYRQAAGRGLQLLFYSVGIGQISSEVPQNLSASRPQDRQFILSSKKLLLSDSGFYLCAWSPGAWGGELFFGEGSRLTVL.

The table lists this clonotype with a few counts. The V call is TRBV20-1, the J call TRBJ2-3; TRBD1 might be the D (5 bases). Germline V gene sequence: CDR1 DFQATT, CDR2 SNEGSKA (reference sequence). The CDR3 is 14 residues long. V lost 1 base and J 5 bases, leaving 13 bases between the germline ends. The CDR3 DNA reads as TGCAGTGCTAGAGCGGCAGGGATCGGAGATACGCAGTATTTT. Its protein product is CSARAAGIGDTQYF.

This clonotype has a handful of counts. V usage is TRBV29-1 and J usage is TRBJ2-3; TRBD2 matches at 11 bases. Germline V gene sequence: CDR1 SQVTM, CDR2 ANQGSEA. V lost 4 bases and J lost 2; bases outside the gene matches: 2. The CDR3 consists of 14 residues. The CDR3 spells CSVAGLAATDTQYF. DNA of the CDR3: TGCAGCGTTGCGGGACTAGCGGCCACAGATACGCAGTATTTT.

The chain joins TRBV12-3 or TRBV12-4 to TRBJ2-2; a possible D gene is TRBD2 (6 bases). V lost 3 bases to trimming and J lost 4 bases, with 15 bases between them. This CDR3 spans 16 amino acids. This CDR3 is CASSFRPGGLTGELFF. The CDR3 DNA reads as TGTGCCAGCAGTTTTCGCCCCGGAGGGCTCACCGGGGAGCTGTTTTTT.

This clonotype was counted only a few times. The chain recombines TRBV20-1 with TRBJ2-1; D possibly uses TRBD1 or TRBD2 (5 bases each). The germline CDR1 and CDR2 sequences are DFQATT and SNEGSKA (reference sequence). The CDR3 has 15 amino acids. V was cut by 5 bases and J by 2 bases, with 16 bases left in between. CDR3: CSAGAGTETYNEQFF. The CDR3 bases are TGCAGTGCTGGCGCCGGGACCGAGACCTACAATGAGCAGTTCTTC.

This clonotype was picked up a small number of times. This chain uses TRBV28 with TRBJ2-3; 8 bases are a match to TRBD2. Trimming at V came to 3 bases and at J to 7 bases, leaving 9 bases not matched to a gene. Germline lookup yields CDR1 MDHEN and CDR2 SYDVKM. The CDR3 is 15 residues long. CDR3 in DNA: TGTGCCAGCAGTTTGGGGGGCCAGCGGGGGTATACGCAGTATTTT. It yields the protein CASSLGGQRGYTQYF.

This chain joins TRBV12-3 or TRBV12-4 and TRBJ2-3, with D possibly being TRBD1 (5 bases). Between the trimmed V and J ends, which lost 6 bases and 2 bases, there was a span of 15 bases. The CDR3 runs 15 residues. The CDR3 protein is CASSLQVPNTDTQYF. The DNA for the CDR3 is TGTGCCAGCAGCTTACAGGTTCCTAACACAGATACGCAGTATTTT.

Only a few counts were recorded for this clonotype. J is TRBJ1-6 and V is TRBV5-1; D gene unclear. Per germline, CDR1 SGHRS and CDR2 YFSETQ. The V end lost 3 bases, the J end lost 0 bases, and 10 bases lay between the germline ends. This CDR3 is built from 16 residues. CDR3 sequence reads: CASSSIQSSYNSPLHF. In nucleotides, the CDR3 is TGCGCCAGCAGCTCCATACAGAGCTCCTATAATTCACCCCTCCACTTT.

This clonotype was seen a handful of times. This chain connects TRBV3-1 to TRBJ2-2, with no clear D. In germline, CDR1 is LGHDT, CDR2 YNNKEL (reference sequence). V shed 7 bases and J shed 0 bases, with 6 bases lying between them. The CDR3 contains 13 residues. The CDR3 nucleotides read TGTGCCAGCACAGCCGCGAACACCGGGGAGCTGTTTTTT. This sequence encodes CASTAANTGELFF.

V and J are TRBV4-1 and TRBJ2-7; 9 bases agree with TRBD1. V lost 4 bases to trimming and J lost 2 bases; unmatched junction nucleotides: 6. Looked up from germline, CDR1 is MGHRA and CDR2 is YSYEKL. The CDR3 sequence is 15 residues long. The CDR3 protein is CASSRPGTGTYEQYF. CDR3 coding DNA: TGCGCCAGCAGCCGTCCCGGGACAGGGACCTACGAGCAGTACTTC.

This clonotype was recorded a few times. V and J are TRBV20-1 and TRBJ2-7; perhaps TRBD2 as D (5 bases). Germline V gene data show CDR1 as DFQATT and CDR2 as SNEGSKA (reference sequence). The V end was cut by 6 bases, the J end by 1 base, with 19 bases between. CDR3 length: 15 residues. The CDR3 here is CSAPSRRDPSYEQYF. The DNA of the CDR3 is TGCAGTGCCCCGAGTCGACGGGATCCTTCCTACGAGCAGTACTTC.